A selection of T cell receptor beta chains follows, all from one sample in a study of response to subunit inactivated influenza vaccine. TCRdb passed the RT-PCR reads through MiXCR, listing each CDR3 protein once. The data hold over 750,000 distinct CDR3 sequences, with about 20% observed a single time. The sequenced sample was PBMCs from blood, obtained 5 days after vaccination. These receptors were taken from a man aged 50 to 60 who received an inactivated influenza vaccine. Each CDR3 is given with its conserved first and last residue. Fields, in order: CDR3 length, V gene, J gene, CDR3 protein.

15	TRBV13	TRBJ2-2	CASSLGPGSAGELFF
16	TRBV4-1	TRBJ2-5	CASSQDLPGAGETQYF
15	TRBV6-2/TRBV6-3	TRBJ2-7	CATSNPRDRSYEQYF
20	TRBV18	TRBJ2-2	CASSPRLQLTGISGTGELFF
12	TRBV20-1	TRBJ1-2	CSARLEGGGYTF
15	TRBV12-3/TRBV12-4	TRBJ1-2	CASSLAKGLGPGYTF
14	TRBV12-3/TRBV12-4	TRBJ2-7	CASSLDGTLGEQYF
15	TRBV7-2	TRBJ2-1	CASRLAGRSYNEQFF
14	TRBV20-1	TRBJ1-4	CSAGPRGLGEKLFF
11	TRBV7-2	TRBJ2-1	CASSLDTEQFF
15	TRBV6-2/TRBV6-3	TRBJ2-7	CASSYSNMLAYEQYF
14	TRBV12-3/TRBV12-4	TRBJ2-2	CASSLTTRLGELFF
15	TRBV10-3	TRBJ2-3	CAIGRDRVPTDTQYF
13	TRBV15	TRBJ2-7	CATSGLDSYEQYF
15	TRBV7-6	TRBJ2-2	CASSSGTSGIGELFF
14	TRBV12-3/TRBV12-4	TRBJ2-3	CASSSPDLTDTQYF
15	TRBV2	TRBJ2-2	CASSWTGSNTGELFF
13	TRBV5-1	TRBJ2-5	CASREAGLETQYF
15	TRBV9	TRBJ1-5	CASSVEGRGNQPQHF
13	TRBV7-2	TRBJ2-7	CASSSTGVGEQYF
14	TRBV20-1	TRBJ2-3	CSASASGKLDTQYF
15	TRBV20-1	TRBJ2-1	CSAPIRGGTYNEQFF
13	TRBV19	TRBJ2-3	CASSMRGTDTQYF
13	TRBV10-3	TRBJ2-7	CASGLAGSPEQYF